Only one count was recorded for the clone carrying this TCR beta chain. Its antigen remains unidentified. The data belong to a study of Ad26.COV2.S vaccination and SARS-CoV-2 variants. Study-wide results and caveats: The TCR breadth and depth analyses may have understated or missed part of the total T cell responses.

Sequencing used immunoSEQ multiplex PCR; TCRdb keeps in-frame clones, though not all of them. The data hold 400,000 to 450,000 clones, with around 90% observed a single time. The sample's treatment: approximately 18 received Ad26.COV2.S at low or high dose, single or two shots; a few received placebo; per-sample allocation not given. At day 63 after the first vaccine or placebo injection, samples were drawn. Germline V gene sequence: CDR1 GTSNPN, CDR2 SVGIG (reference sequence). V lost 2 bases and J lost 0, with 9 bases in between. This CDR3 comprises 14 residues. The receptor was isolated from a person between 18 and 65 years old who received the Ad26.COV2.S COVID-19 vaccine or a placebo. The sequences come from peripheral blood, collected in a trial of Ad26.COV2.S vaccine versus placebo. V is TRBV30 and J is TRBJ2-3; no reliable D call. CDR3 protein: CAWSFSFSTDTQYF. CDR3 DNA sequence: TGTGCCTGGAGTTTCAGCTTTAGCACAGATACGCAGTATTTT.